These 24 T cell receptor beta chains were sequenced from one sample in a study of blood T cell repertoires in COVID-19 (dated by TCRdb to 2020 to 2021). Libraries were prepared through the immunoSEQ multiplex PCR assay. This is the immuneACCESS table as TCRdb keeps it, with only in-frame sequences that have V and J called. A part of the clones is gone; compared with another copy, unresolved V genes explain less than half, and the rest is unexplained. The sample has about 180,000 clones on record, about 87% of them singletons. In total, the top ten clones hold around 1.6% of the sample. The sequenced sample was peripheral blood. These receptors were taken from a woman aged 45-59 years with acute or convalescent COVID-19.

This chain connects TRBV6-4 to TRBJ2-3, with 8 bases that match TRBD2. V lost 7 bases to trimming and J lost 0 bases; unmatched junction nucleotides: 9. Germline V lookup: CDR1 MRHNA, CDR2 SNTAGT. This CDR3 has 16 amino acids. This chain's CDR3 is CASIGLADTSTDTQYF. DNA for the CDR3: TGTGCCAGCATCGGACTAGCCGATACTAGCACAGATACGCAGTATTTT.

Worth noting for this clone: This sample also contains other DNA sequences that code for the same CDR3. The genes are TRBV18 and TRBJ1-2, with D maybe TRBD1 (5 bases). The germline V gene has CDR1 KGHSH and CDR2 LQKENI. Trimming took 6 bases from V and 3 from J, leaving 11 bases between them. The CDR3 has 13 residues. The CDR3 here is CASSPGGDYGYTF. The CDR3 DNA reads TGTGCCAGCTCGCCCGGGGGGGACTATGGCTACACCTTC.

The genes are TRBV11-2 and TRBJ2-2, with D tentatively TRBD1 (5 bases). The CDR3 is 15 residues long. Looked up from germline, CDR1 is SGHAT and CDR2 is FQNNGV. V lost 5 bases and J 0 bases, leaving 10 bases between the germline ends. CDR3 sequence: CASSPTGTNTGELFF. For the CDR3, the DNA is TGTGCCAGCAGCCCTACAGGAACGAACACCGGGGAGCTGTTTTTT.

This clone occurred once. The gene calls are TRBV30 and TRBJ1-2, with D tentatively TRBD1 (6 bases). The V end lost 3 bases, the J end lost 6 bases, and 14 bases lay between the germline ends. Germline V CDR1 and CDR2: GTSNPN, SVGIG (reference sequence). The CDR3 totals 13 residues. This CDR3 reads CAWRVGAGDGYTF. The DNA for the CDR3 is TGTGCCTGGAGAGTGGGGGCGGGAGATGGCTACACCTTC.

The V and J genes are TRBV27 and TRBJ2-1; D might be TRBD2 (5 bases). This CDR3 contains 13 residues. Trimming cost V 6 bases and J 15 bases, with 21 bases left between them. Germline assignment: CDR1 MNHEY and CDR2 SMNVEV (reference sequence). The CDR3, as DNA: TGTGCCAGCAGCCTCACGGACTCCTCCACCGGGTTCTTC. Translated, it gives CASSLTDSSTGFF.

The genes are TRBV4-3 and TRBJ2-7, with 8 bases lining up with TRBD2. This CDR3 contains 16 residues. J lost 3 bases, V lost 8 bases, and 15 bases had no gene match. Germline-derived CDR1 and CDR2 are LGHNA and YSLEER. CDR3 in amino acids: CASVTPKERECYEQYF. In DNA, the CDR3 is TGCGCCAGCGTTACCCCTAAGGAGCGGGAGTGCTACGAGCAGTACTTC.

The count of this clone is one. The rearrangement joins TRBV5-1 to TRBJ2-2, with 10 positions matching TRBD1. The J segment lost 3 bases and the V segment lost 4 bases, leaving 6 bases of the junction unmatched. CDR1 and CDR2 (germline): SGHRS, YFSETQ. The CDR3 consists of 16 residues. The CDR3 loop is CASSATGGTYTGELFF. The CDR3 coding sequence is TGCGCCAGCAGCGCGACAGGGGGCACGTACACCGGGGAGCTGTTTTTT.

The J gene is TRBJ2-1, the V gene TRBV5-1; tentative D call: TRBD2 (6 bases). V was clipped by 0 bases and J by 3 bases, with 13 bases between them. The CDR3 extends over 16 amino acids. Germline loops: CDR1 SGHRS, CDR2 YFSETQ. The CDR3 region has the DNA TGCGCCAGCAGCTTGGCCCGGGGAGCGGGCTACAATGAGCAGTTCTTC. Protein: CASSLARGAGYNEQFF.

This clone was found once. This rearrangement joins TRBV7-2 to TRBJ1-1; D remains unclear. The CDR3 sequence is 12 residues long. Trimming left V 2 bases short and J 6 bases short, with 7 bases between. CDR1 SGHTA and CDR2 FQGNSA come from the germline V gene. CDR3 sequence (DNA): TGTGCCAGCAGCTTATGGCGGGCTGAAGCTTTCTTT. Protein product: CASSLWRAEAFF.

The chain employs TRBV7-8 and TRBJ1-2, with 7 bases that match TRBD1. Germline assignment: CDR1 SGHVS and CDR2 FQNEAQ. Trimming cost V 5 bases and J 3 bases; bases outside gene matches: 6. CDR3 size: 14 residues. This chain's CDR3 is CASSPGGFDYGYTF. The CDR3 region has the DNA TGTGCCAGCAGCCCAGGGGGGTTCGACTATGGCTACACCTTC.

The rearrangement links TRBV5-5 to TRBJ1-2; 7 bases are shared with TRBD1. Germline V gene sequence: CDR1 SGHKS, CDR2 YYEKEE (reference sequence). The CDR3 is 14 amino acids. V was pared by 4 bases and J by 3 bases, with 6 bases of the junction left unmatched. For the CDR3, the DNA is TGTGCCAGCAGCCAACGGGACAGCCACTATGGCTACACCTTC. As protein: CASSQRDSHYGYTF.

In this sample, this clone turned up many times. V is TRBV5-1 and J is TRBJ1-5; TRBD1 matches at 8 bases. The CDR3 sequence is 17 residues long. V lost 0 bases, J lost 4 bases, and 9 bases stayed unmatched. Germline CDR1 and CDR2: SGHRS and YFSETQ. For the CDR3, the DNA is TGCGCCAGCAGCTTGGCCCCATCGACAGGGGCAAATCAGCCCCAGCATTTT. It yields the protein CASSLAPSTGANQPQHF. The full variable domain, its missing parts supplied by reference TRBV5-1 and TRBJ1-5, is KAGVTQTPRYLIKTRGQQVTLSCSPISGHRSVSWYQQTPGQGLQFLFEYFSETQRNKGNFPGRFSGRQFSNSRSEMNVSTLELGDSALYLCASSLAPSTGANQPQHFGDGTRLSIL.

The chain couples TRBV7-9 to TRBJ2-7, with a weak D call TRBD2 (6 bases). This CDR3 comprises 13 residues. The ends were cut back, 4 bases at V and 2 bases at J, with 9 bases in the middle. From germline, CDR1 is SEHNR and CDR2 FQNEAQ (reference sequence). The CDR3, as DNA: TGTGCCAGCAGCTCGGGACTGCCCTACGAGCAGTACTTC. It codes for CASSSGLPYEQYF.

This chain uses TRBV7-2 with TRBJ2-1; TRBD2 might be the D (6 bases). This CDR3 has 13 residues. Germline CDR1 SGHTA, CDR2 FQGNSA. Trimming stripped 1 base from V and 9 bases from J, with 10 bases between. The CDR3 sequence: CASSLGLDGEQFF. CDR3 coding DNA: TGTGCCAGCAGCTTAGGACTAGACGGTGAGCAGTTCTTC. Based on the CDR3 plus reference TRBV7-2 and TRBJ2-1, the full variable domain is GAGVSQSPSNKVTEKGKDVELRCDPISGHTALYWYRQSLGQGLEFLIYFQGNSAPDKSGLPSDRFSAERTGGSVSTLTIQRTQQEDSAVYLCASSLGLDGEQFFGPGTRLTVL.

The chain uses TRBV7-8 and TRBJ1-5; D call uncertain. V lost 2 bases and J 1 base, leaving 6 bases between the germline ends. The CDR3 loop spans 14 amino acids. Germline assignment: CDR1 SGHVS and CDR2 FQNEAQ. The DNA for the CDR3 is TGTGCCAGCAGCTTAAGGAGGAGCAATCAGCCCCAGCATTTT. Translation gives CASSLRRSNQPQHF.

The gene calls are TRBV5-1 and TRBJ1-3; no clear D gene. The V gene's germline CDR1 is SGHRS and CDR2 YFSETQ. Trimming pared 2 bases from V and 3 bases from J, leaving 6 bases between. The CDR3 covers 13 residues. CDR3 amino acids: CASSFTIGNTIYF. CDR3 sequence (DNA): TGCGCCAGCAGCTTCACAATTGGAAACACCATATATTTT.

The chain recombines TRBV5-1 with TRBJ2-1; 7 bases are shared with TRBD2. CDR1 and CDR2 from the germline V gene are SGHRS and YFSETQ. The trim removed 2 bases at V and 10 bases at J, leaving 12 bases unmatched. The CDR3 has 15 residues. CDR3 in amino acids: CASSLSSGPQEEQFF. DNA of the CDR3: TGCGCCAGCAGCTTATCTAGCGGACCACAGGAAGAGCAGTTCTTC.

On this clone itself: Other nucleotide sequences from this sample produce the same CDR3. The gene calls are TRBV7-2 and TRBJ1-5, with a possible D match to TRBD1 (5 bases). V was clipped by 1 base and J by 3 bases, with 10 bases between them. Per the germline V gene, CDR1 is SGHTA and CDR2 is FQGNSA. This CDR3 is built from 15 residues. CDR3 sequence: CASSLEAGSNQPQHF. CDR3 sequence (DNA): TGTGCCAGCAGCTTAGAAGCAGGGTCCAATCAGCCCCAGCATTTT.

The chain combines TRBV27 with TRBJ2-7, with a tentative D call TRBD1 (5 bases). Germline V lookup: CDR1 MNHEY, CDR2 SMNVEV (reference sequence). The V and J ends lost 2 bases and 2 bases respectively, with 10 bases between them. The CDR3 loop spans 14 amino acids. The CDR3 DNA is TGTGCCAGCAGTTTAACCCCGGACACCTACGAGCAGTACTTC. Amino acid sequence: CASSLTPDTYEQYF.

V usage is TRBV5-1 and J usage is TRBJ1-1; D is undetermined. The CDR3 has 13 residues. Trimming shortened V by 1 base and J by 1 base, and 5 bases separated the two germline ends. Germline CDR1 SGHRS, CDR2 YFSETQ. CDR3 DNA: TGCGCCAGCAGCTTGTCCCAGAACACTGAAGCTTTCTTT. Its translation is CASSLSQNTEAFF.

The genes are TRBV9 and TRBJ1-1; 7 bases align to TRBD1. Germline V gene sequence: CDR1 SGDLS, CDR2 YYNGEE. The CDR3 has 13 amino acids. J lost 3 bases, V lost 4 bases, and 3 bases had no gene match. The CDR3, as DNA: TGTGCCAGCAGCCCCACAGGGGACACTGAAGCTTTCTTT. It specifies CASSPTGDTEAFF. The complete variable domain, with remaining parts taken from reference TRBV9 and TRBJ1-1, reads DSGVTQTPKHLITATGQRVTLRCSPRSGDLSVYWYQQSLDQGLQFLIQYYNGEERAKGNILERFSAQQFPDLHSELNLSSLELGDSALYFCASSPTGDTEAFFGQGTRLTVV.

The chain is built from TRBV19 and TRBJ2-1; D unresolved. Germline loops: CDR1 LNHDA, CDR2 SQIVND (reference sequence). There are 13 residues in the CDR3. V gave up 6 bases and J gave up 0 bases, with 6 bases separating them. DNA for the CDR3: TGTGCCAGTAGCCTGAGCTCCTACAATGAGCAGTTCTTC. This codes for CASSLSSYNEQFF.

The J gene is TRBJ1-3, the V gene TRBV2; a possible D gene is TRBD1 (5 bases). This CDR3 has 14 amino acids. Trimming cost V 6 bases and J 2 bases, with 11 bases left between them. Germline values: CDR1 SNHLY, CDR2 FYNNEI. CDR3 coding DNA: TGTGCCAGCAGCCCCAGGGAGGCTGGAAACACCATATATTTT. Its protein is CASSPREAGNTIYF.

The chain combines TRBV10-3 with TRBJ1-2; 8 positions agree with TRBD1. V lost 6 bases, J lost 4 bases, and 4 bases stayed unmatched. Per the germline V gene, CDR1 is ENHRY and CDR2 is SYGVKD. This CDR3 has 13 amino acids. The CDR3 region is CAISRTGSYGYTF. DNA of the CDR3: TGTGCCATCAGCCGGACAGGGAGCTATGGCTACACCTTC.